The rows below give T cell receptor beta chains drawn from one sample of a study of cytomegalovirus exposure and HLA in healthy donors. The assay was immunoSEQ multiplex PCR, and TCRdb's table has in-frame clones only and misses some. The repertoire includes under 150,000 clones, around 69% of them detected once, and approximately 2.9% sits in the top ten. Input material: PBMCs. All receptors derive from a human donor in good health. The conserved cysteine and the conserved F or W are not part of the CDR3 here. The order of the fields is J gene, V gene, CDR3 protein.

TRBJ2-5	TRBV5-6	ASSLKSGTGWQETQY
TRBJ1-2	TRBV7-9	SSSPQGWDGYT
TRBJ2-3	TRBV28	ASSPTSGRGGTDTQY
TRBJ2-5	TRBV25-1	ASSAGLAGNQETQY
TRBJ1-5	TRBV9	ASSVGTPNQPQH
TRBJ2-7	TRBV4-2	ASSQGGQTYEQY
TRBJ1-5	TRBV19	ASSIGSADNQPQH
TRBJ1-2	TRBV5-4	ASSLPQGAYGYT
TRBJ2-7	TRBV6-1	ASSEVGTEY
TRBJ2-5	TRBV19	ASSRTSVQETQY
TRBJ1-6	TRBV18	ASSEGSSYNSPLH
TRBJ2-5	TRBV6-1	ASRTTSGRGETQY
TRBJ2-7	TRBV27	ASSLYPPTGEQY
TRBJ2-1	TRBV4-2	ASSQAIPSSYNEQF
TRBJ2-7	TRBV10-2	ASSEVSGVYGQY
TRBJ2-3	TRBV6-1	ASSELDGSTDTQY
TRBJ2-4	TRBV5-6	ASSLRGNIQY
TRBJ1-5	TRBV28	ASGGDRGQPQH
TRBJ1-4	TRBV19	ASRRDGAHNEKLF
TRBJ2-5	TRBV5-1	ASSLGGGGETQY
TRBJ2-7	TRBV2	ASGGSAGGTYEQY
TRBJ2-3	TRBV30	AWMRGAASWY
TRBJ1-1	TRBV15	ATSANPSEAF
TRBJ1-4	TRBV7-2	ASSRGQGYEKLF
TRBJ2-3	TRBV9	ASSVEGLAGGQGDTQY
TRBJ2-7	TRBV10-3	AISAQHYEQY
TRBJ1-6	TRBV2	ASSEEIITTPYNSPLH
TRBJ2-2	TRBV25-1	ASRGWRDSGLGELF
-	TRBV27	ASSQGLAGSAYEQY